This T cell receptor beta chain was identified in a study of cytomegalovirus exposure and HLA in healthy donors. For this clone: Its antigen is not known.

Whole-study results and caveats: TCR beta sequences numbering around 15,000 were associated with HLA alleles at 0.05 false discovery rate in a later analysis.

The V segment lost 5 bases and the J segment 4 bases; nucleotides outside the gene matches: 1. CDR3 length: 15 amino acids. Germline assignment: CDR1 SNHLY and CDR2 FYNNEI. Both 60 Vbeta primers and 13 Jbeta primers went into the PCR. Assay: immunoSEQ multiplex PCR; the TCRdb copy retains only in-frame clones and omits some. This sample has around 160,000 clones, with roughly 74% found just once. This TCR was sampled from a woman between 40 and 50 years old in good health and CMV-seropositive. The gene calls are TRBV2 and TRBJ2-2; 13 bases are shared with TRBD2. The specimen sequenced was PBMCs. The CDR3 DNA sequence: TGTGCCAGCAGTCGACTAGCGGGAGGCACCGGGGAGCTGTTTTTT. Protein product: CASSRLAGGTGELFF.